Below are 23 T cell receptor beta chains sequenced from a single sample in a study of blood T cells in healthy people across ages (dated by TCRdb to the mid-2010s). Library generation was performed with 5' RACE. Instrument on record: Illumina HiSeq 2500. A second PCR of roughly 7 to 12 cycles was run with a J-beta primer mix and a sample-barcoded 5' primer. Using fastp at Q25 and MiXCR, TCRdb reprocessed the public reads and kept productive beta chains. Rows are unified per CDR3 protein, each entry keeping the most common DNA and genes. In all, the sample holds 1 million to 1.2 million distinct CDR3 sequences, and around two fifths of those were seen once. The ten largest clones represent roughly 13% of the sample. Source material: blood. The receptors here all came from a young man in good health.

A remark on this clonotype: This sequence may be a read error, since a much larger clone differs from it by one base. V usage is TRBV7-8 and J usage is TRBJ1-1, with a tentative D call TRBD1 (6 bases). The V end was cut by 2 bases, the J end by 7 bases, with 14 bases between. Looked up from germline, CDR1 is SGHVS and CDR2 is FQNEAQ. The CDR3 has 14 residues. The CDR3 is CASSLPGGDNEAFF. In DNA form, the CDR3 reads TGTGCCAGCAGCTTACCGGGTGGGGACAATGAAGCTTTCTTT.

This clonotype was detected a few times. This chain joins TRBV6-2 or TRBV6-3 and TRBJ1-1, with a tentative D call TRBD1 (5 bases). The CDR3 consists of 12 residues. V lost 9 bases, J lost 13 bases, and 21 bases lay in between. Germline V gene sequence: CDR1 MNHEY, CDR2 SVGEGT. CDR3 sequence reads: CASSTPNRMDFF. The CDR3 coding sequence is TGTGCCAGTAGTACCCCAAACAGGATGGATTTCTTT.

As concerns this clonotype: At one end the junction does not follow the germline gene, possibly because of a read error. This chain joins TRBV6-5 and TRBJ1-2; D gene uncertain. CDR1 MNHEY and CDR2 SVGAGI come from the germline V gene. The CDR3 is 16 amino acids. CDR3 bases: TGTGCCAGCAGTTACTCGAATCTCCCGACAAACTATGGCCACACCTTC. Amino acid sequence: CASSYSNLPTNYGHTF.

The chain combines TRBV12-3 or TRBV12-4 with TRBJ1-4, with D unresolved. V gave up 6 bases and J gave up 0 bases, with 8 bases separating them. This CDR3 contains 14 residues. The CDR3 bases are TGTGCCAGCAGAGGGCTCGCAACTAATGAAAAACTGTTTTTT. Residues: CASRGLATNEKLFF.

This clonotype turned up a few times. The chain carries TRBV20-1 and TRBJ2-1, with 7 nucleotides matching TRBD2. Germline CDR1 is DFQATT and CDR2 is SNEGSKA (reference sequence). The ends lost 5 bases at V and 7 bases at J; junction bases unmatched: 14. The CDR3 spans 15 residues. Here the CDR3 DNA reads TGCAGTGCTCGCCATCCCGCGAAAGCGGGAAATGAGCAGTTCTTC. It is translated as CSARHPAKAGNEQFF.

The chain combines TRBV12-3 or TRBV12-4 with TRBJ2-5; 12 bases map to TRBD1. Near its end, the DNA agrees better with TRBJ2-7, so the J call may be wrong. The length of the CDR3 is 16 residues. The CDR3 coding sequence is TGTGCCAGCAGTCCCCGAACCGGGACAGGGGGCGTCGAGCAGTACTTC. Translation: CASSPRTGTGGVEQYF.

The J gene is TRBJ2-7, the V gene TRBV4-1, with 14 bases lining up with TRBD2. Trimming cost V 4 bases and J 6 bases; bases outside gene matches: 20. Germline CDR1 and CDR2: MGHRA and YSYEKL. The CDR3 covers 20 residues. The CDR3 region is CASSRRVPGLAGGKNFEQYF. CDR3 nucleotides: TGCGCCAGCAGCCGCCGCGTGCCTGGACTAGCGGGGGGTAAAAATTTCGAGCAGTACTTC.

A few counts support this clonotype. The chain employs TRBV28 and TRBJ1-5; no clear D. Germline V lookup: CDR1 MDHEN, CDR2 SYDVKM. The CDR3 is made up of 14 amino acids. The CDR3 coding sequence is TGTGCGACGATCGGCCTTACTTACAATCAGCCCCAGCATTTT. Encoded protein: CATIGLTYNQPQHF.

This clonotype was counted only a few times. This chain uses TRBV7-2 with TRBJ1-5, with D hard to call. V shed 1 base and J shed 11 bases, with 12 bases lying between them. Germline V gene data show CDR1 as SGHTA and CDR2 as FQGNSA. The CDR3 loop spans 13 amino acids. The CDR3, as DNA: TGTGCCAGCAGCTTAGAAGTGCTCGGGACCCAGCATTTT. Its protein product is CASSLEVLGTQHF.

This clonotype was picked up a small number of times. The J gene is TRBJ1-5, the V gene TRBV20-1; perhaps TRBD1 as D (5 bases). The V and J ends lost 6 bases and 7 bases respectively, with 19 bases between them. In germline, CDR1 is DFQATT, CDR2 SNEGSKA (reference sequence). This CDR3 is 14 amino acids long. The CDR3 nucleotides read TGCAGTGCCCCCCCCGGCGGGGCCGACCAGCCCCAGCATTTT. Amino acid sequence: CSAPPGGADQPQHF.

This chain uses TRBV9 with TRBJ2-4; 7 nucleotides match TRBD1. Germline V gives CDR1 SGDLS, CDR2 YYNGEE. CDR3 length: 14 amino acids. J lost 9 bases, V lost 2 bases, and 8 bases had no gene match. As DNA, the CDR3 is TGTGCCAGCAGCGTTACCGGGACAGAGCCCATTCAGTACTTC. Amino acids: CASSVTGTEPIQYF.

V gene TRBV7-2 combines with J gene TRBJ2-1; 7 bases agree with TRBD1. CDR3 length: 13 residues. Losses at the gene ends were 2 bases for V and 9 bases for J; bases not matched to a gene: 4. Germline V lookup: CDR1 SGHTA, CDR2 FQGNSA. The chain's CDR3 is CASSLTGAGEQFF. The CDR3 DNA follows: TGTGCCAGCAGCTTAACAGGGGCCGGTGAGCAGTTCTTC.

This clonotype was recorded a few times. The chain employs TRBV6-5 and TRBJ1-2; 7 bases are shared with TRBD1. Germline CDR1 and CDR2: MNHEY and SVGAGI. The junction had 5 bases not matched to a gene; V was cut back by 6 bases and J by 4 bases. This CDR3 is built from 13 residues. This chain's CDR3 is CASSTGVGYGYTF. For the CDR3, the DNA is TGTGCCAGCAGCACAGGGGTAGGCTATGGCTACACCTTC.

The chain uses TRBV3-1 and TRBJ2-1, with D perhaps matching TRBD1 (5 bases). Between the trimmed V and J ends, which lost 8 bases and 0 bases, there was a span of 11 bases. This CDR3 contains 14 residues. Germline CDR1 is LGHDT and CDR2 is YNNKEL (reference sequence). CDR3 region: CASGAVLSYNEQFF. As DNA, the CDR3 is TGTGCCAGCGGGGCGGTGCTCTCCTACAATGAGCAGTTCTTC.

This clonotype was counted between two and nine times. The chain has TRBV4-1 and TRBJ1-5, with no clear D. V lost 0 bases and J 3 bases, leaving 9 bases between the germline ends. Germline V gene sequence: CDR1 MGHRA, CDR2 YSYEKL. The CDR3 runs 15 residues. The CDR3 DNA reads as TGCGCCAGCAGCCAAGATGTGGGCCACAATCAGCCCCAGCATTTT. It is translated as CASSQDVGHNQPQHF.

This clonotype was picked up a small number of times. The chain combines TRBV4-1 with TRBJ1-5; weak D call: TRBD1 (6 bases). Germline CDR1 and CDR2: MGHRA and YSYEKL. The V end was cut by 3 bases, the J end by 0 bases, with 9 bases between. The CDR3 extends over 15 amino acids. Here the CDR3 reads CASSQDSYSNQPQHF. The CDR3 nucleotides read TGCGCCAGCAGCCAGGACAGTTATAGCAATCAGCCCCAGCATTTT.

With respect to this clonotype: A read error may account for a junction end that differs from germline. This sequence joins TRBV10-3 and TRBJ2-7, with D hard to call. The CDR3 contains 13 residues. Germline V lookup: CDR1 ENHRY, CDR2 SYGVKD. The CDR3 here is CAISESVGYERYF. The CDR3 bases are TGTGCCATCAGTGAGTCTGTCGGCTACGAGCGGTACTTC.

CDR3 sequence reads: CASSASGGIQYF. In nucleotides, the CDR3 is TGTGCCAGCAGCGCTAGCGGGGGCATTCAGTACTTC. The chain joins TRBV9 to TRBJ2-4; 10 bases are shared with TRBD2. CDR3 length: 12 residues. Per germline, CDR1 SGDLS and CDR2 YYNGEE. The J segment lost 9 bases and the V segment lost 3 bases, leaving 0 bases of the junction unmatched.

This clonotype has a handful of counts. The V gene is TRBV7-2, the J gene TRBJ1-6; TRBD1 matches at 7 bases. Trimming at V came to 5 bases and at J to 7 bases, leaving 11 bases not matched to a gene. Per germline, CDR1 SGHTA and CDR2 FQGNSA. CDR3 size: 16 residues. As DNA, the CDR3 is TGTGCCAGCAGCCTAACCCTCGACAGGGCCAATTCACCCCTCCACTTT. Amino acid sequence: CASSLTLDRANSPLHF.

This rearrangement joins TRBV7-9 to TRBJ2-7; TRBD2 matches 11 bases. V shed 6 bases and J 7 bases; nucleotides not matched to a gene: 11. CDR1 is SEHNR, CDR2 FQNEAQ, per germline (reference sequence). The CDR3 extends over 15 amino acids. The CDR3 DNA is TGTGCCAGCAGGTTACTAGCGGGGGTTTACAATGAGCAGTACTTC. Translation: CASRLLAGVYNEQYF.

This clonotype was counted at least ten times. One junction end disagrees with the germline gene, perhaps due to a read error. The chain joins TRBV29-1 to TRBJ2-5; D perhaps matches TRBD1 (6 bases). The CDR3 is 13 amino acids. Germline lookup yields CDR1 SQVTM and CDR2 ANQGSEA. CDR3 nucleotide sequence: TGCAGCGCTGAAGGCCAGGGGCACGAGACCCAGTACTTC. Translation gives CSAEGQGHETQYF.

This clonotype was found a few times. As DNA, the CDR3 is TGCAGTGCTAGATATGGGGGCTGGAACTATGGCTACACCTTC. This codes for CSARYGGWNYGYTF. The chain carries TRBV20-1 and TRBJ1-2, with D maybe TRBD1 (6 bases). Between the trimmed V and J ends, which lost 2 bases and 2 bases, there was a span of 12 bases. This CDR3 is 14 amino acids long. Germline CDR1 is DFQATT and CDR2 is SNEGSKA (reference sequence).

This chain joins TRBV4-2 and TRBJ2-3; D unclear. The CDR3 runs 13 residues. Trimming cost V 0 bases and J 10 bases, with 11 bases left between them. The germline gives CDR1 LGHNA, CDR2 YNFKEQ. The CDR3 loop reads CASSQDIGDSQYF. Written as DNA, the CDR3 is TGTGCCAGCAGCCAAGATATAGGTGACTCGCAGTATTTT.